The present T cell receptor (beta chain) was sequenced within a study of blood T cells in healthy people across ages. Regarding the study as a whole: Estimates of diversity drawn from one million T cells were considered underestimates. A roughly linear fall in TCR beta diversity per million T cells was seen with increasing age.

Trimming removed 7 bases from V and 6 bases from J, with 4 bases in between. Germline V gene sequence: CDR1 MNHEY, CDR2 SVGAGI. This CDR3 has 10 amino acids. Every sample had a minimum of 6.5 million PBMCs isolated. A second PCR, run for roughly 7 to 11 cycles, used a sample-barcoded 5' primer plus a J-beta primer mix. MiXCR was run by TCRdb on the 5' RACE reads, yielding one entry per CDR3 protein. The table shows 920,000 or so distinct CDR3 sequences, with 40% to 55% occurring only once. Of note for this clonotype: Its target is unknown.

This chain links TRBV6-5 with TRBJ2-1; D gene uncertain. The sequence came from a woman aged 55-69 years in good health. The material sequenced was blood. This CDR3 is CASIGNEQFF. The CDR3, as DNA: TGTGCCAGCATTGGCAATGAGCAGTTCTTC.